A selection of T cell receptor beta chains follows, all from one sample in a study of T cell responses to AZD1222 COVID-19 vaccine. Profiling relied on immunoSEQ multiplex PCR, and the TCRdb table lists in-frame clones only, not all of them. This table holds 150,000 to 200,000 clones, roughly 92% found once. The source material was peripheral blood, sampled 28 days after the second AZD1222 dose. The receptor set was obtained from an adult who received the AZD1222 COVID-19 vaccine. The CDR3 runs from the conserved cysteine through the conserved F or W. The order of the fields is D gene, V gene, J gene, clone size, CDR3 DNA, CDR3 protein. The D gene is left open where the match is weak. Some rows have no size entry. The others give once, few or many, or a class for an expanded clone.

>.|TRBV5-5|TRBJ1-5|.
TGTGCCAGCAGCTTGGGGCCCGATAGCAATCAGCCCCAGCATTTT
CASSLGPDSNQPQHF
>TRBD1|TRBV6-5|TRBJ1-1|.
TGTGCCAGCAGTTATGACAGGGGGACTGAAGCTTTCTTT
CASSYDRGTEAFF
>.|TRBV10-3|TRBJ2-2|.
TGTGCCATCAGTGATAATCCAGGGGAAAACGGGGAGCTGTTTTTT
CAISDNPGENGELFF
>.|TRBV27|TRBJ2-7|.
TGTGCCAGCAGTTTATCGGGACCGAGCTCCTACGAGCAGTACTTC
CASSLSGPSSYEQYF
>TRBD1|TRBV6-6|TRBJ2-1|.
TGTGCCAGCAGTTACACACAGGGGAGTATATACAATGAGCAGTTCTTC
CASSYTQGSIYNEQFF
>TRBD1|TRBV27|TRBJ2-7|.
TGTGCCAGCAGTCATCCGGGACAGGGTTTGTACGAGCAGTACTTC
CASSHPGQGLYEQYF
>TRBD1|TRBV6-2/TRBV6-3|TRBJ1-5|.
TGTGCCAGCAGTTCACCCGATCGGGACAGACCATATAGCAATCAGCCCCAGCATTTT
CASSSPDRDRPYSNQPQHF
>.|TRBV18|TRBJ2-3|.
TGTGCCACCTCACCATCCCCAATAGATACGCAGTATTTT
CATSPSPIDTQYF
>TRBD2|TRBV6-6|TRBJ2-7|once
TGTGCCAGCAGCCAGGGGGGACTAGCAGCTCAGCAGTACTTC
CASSQGGLAAQQYF
>.|TRBV15|TRBJ2-4|.
TGTGCCACCAGCCCCCCAGGGGGGGAGGGAAGAAACATTCAGTACTTC
CATSPPGGEGRNIQYF
>.|TRBV10-3|TRBJ1-1|.
TGTGCCATCAGGCGGGGCGAGAACACTGAAGCTTTCTTT
CAIRRGENTEAFF
>.|TRBV19|TRBJ2-7|.
TGTGCCAGTAGTACTAGAGGCTTGGAGGGGTCCTACGAGCAGTACTTC
CASSTRGLEGSYEQYF
>.|TRBV5-1|TRBJ1-1|.
TGCGCCAGCAGCTTGGAAGGGGGGAACACTGAAGCTTTCTTT
CASSLEGGNTEAFF
>.|TRBV7-3|TRBJ2-2|.
TGTGCCAGCAGCCGTCAGCTTTTCTCCGGGGAGCTGTTTTTT
CASSRQLFSGELFF
>.|TRBV18|TRBJ1-5|.
TGTGCCAGCTCACCACCGTTGGGTGCCGGTCAGCCCCAGCATTTT
CASSPPLGAGQPQHF
>.|TRBV19|TRBJ1-1|.
TGTGCCAGTGGGCCCGGACTGGAGAACACTGAAGCTTTCTTT
CASGPGLENTEAFF
>TRBD1|TRBV7-2|TRBJ2-1|.
TGTGCCAGCAGCACCGACAGGGGAAGGCAGTTCTTC
CASSTDRGRQFF
>.|TRBV4-2|TRBJ2-7|few
TGTGCCAGCAGCCTCAGAGTTGGTCGGACTCCCCTGTCCTACGAGCAGTACTTC
CASSLRVGRTPLSYEQYF
>TRBD1|TRBV16|TRBJ1-5|.
TGTGCCAGCAGCCAAGGGACAGTCAATCAGCCCCAGCATTTT
CASSQGTVNQPQHF
>.|TRBV5-4|TRBJ1-2|.
TGTGCCAGCAGCCAGGGGACCGGTTATGGCTACACCTTC
CASSQGTGYGYTF
>.|TRBV27|TRBJ1-2|.
TGTGCCAGCAGGATGTGGAGACACTCTAACTATGGCTACACCTTC
CASRMWRHSNYGYTF
>.|TRBV7-8|TRBJ2-7|.
TGTGCCAGCAGCTTAGAGGGAGTACCGCTTGACGAGCAGTACTTC
CASSLEGVPLDEQYF
>TRBD1|TRBV15|TRBJ1-6|.
TGTGCCACCAGCAGAAGGACAGGGAATAATTCACCCCTCCACTTT
CATSRRTGNNSPLHF
>.|TRBV28|TRBJ1-2|.
TGTGCCAGTGGTGGAGGTTTTGTCAATGGCTACACCTTC
CASGGGFVNGYTF
>.|TRBV15|TRBJ2-6|.
TGTGCCACCAGCAGAGCTTACGAGGACTCTGGGGCCAACGTCCTGACTTTC
CATSRAYEDSGANVLTF
>TRBD1|TRBV3-1/TRBV3-2|TRBJ2-7|.
TGTGCCAGCAGCCAGCCCGGGACAGGGGGCGAGCAGTACTTC
CASSQPGTGGEQYF
>.|TRBV27|TRBJ2-7|.
TGTGCCAGCAGTTTACGGGTGCGGGGCAGCTCCTACGAGCAGTACTTC
CASSLRVRGSSYEQYF
>TRBD1|TRBV5-1|TRBJ2-7|.
TGCGCCAGCAGCTCCGGGACAGCCAGCCCCTCCTACGAGCAGTACTTC
CASSSGTASPSYEQYF
>TRBD1|TRBV5-1|TRBJ1-2|.
TGCGCCAGCAGCCGGGACAGGGATTCGTTCGGTGGCTACACCTTC
CASSRDRDSFGGYTF